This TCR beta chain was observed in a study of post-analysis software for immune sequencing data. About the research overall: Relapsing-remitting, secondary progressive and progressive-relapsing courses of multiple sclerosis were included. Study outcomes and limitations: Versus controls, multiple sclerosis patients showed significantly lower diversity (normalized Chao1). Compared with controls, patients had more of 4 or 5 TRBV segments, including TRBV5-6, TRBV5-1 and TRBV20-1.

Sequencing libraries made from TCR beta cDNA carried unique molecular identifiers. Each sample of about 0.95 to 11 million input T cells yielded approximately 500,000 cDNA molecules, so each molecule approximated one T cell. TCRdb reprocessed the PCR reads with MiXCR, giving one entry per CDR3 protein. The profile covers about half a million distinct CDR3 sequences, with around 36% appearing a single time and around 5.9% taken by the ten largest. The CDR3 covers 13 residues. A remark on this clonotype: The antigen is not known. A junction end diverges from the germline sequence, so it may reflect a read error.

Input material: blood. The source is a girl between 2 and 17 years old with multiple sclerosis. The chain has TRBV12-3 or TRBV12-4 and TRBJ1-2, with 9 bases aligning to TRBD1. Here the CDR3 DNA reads TGTGCCTGCAGCCGTGGACAGGGGTCCGGCTACACCTTC. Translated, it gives CACSRGQGSGYTF.